Listed below are T cell receptor beta chains from one sample, sequenced in a study of CD8 T cells in Susac syndrome. MiXCR was run by TCRdb on the immunoSEQ multiplex PCR reads, yielding one entry per CDR3 protein. The table includes approximately 150,000 distinct CDR3 sequences, approximately 95% detected once. Sequencing used CD4+ T cells from PBMCs. Every receptor here comes from a human donor in good health. CDR3s include the opening cysteine and the closing phenylalanine or tryptophan. The order of the fields is clone size, D gene, V gene, CDR3 length, J gene, CDR3 DNA, CDR3 protein. D genes are given only for firm matches. A clone size is listed for some rows: how often the clone was seen (once, few, many), or a class if it is expanded.

NA	TRBD1	TRBV30	13	TRBJ2-6	TGTGCGGGGGACAGGGCTGGGGCCAACGTCCTGACTTTC	CAGDRAGANVLTF
NA	NA	TRBV30	14	TRBJ2-3	TGTGCCTGGAGTCCAGGGGGGTCAGCCGATACGCAGTATTTT	CAWSPGGSADTQYF
NA	TRBD2	TRBV19	15	TRBJ2-3	TGTGCCAGTAGAATAGCGGGAGGGCCAAGAGATACGCAGTATTTT	CASRIAGGPRDTQYF
NA	NA	TRBV24-1	13	TRBJ2-7	TGTGCCACCAGTGACCCCCCGTCCGACGAGCAGTACTTC	CATSDPPSDEQYF
NA	NA	TRBV6-1	14	TRBJ1-1	TGTGCCAGCACGTGGGGTCCCTCGAACACTGAAGCTTTCTTT	CASTWGPSNTEAFF
NA	NA	TRBV28	17	TRBJ2-7	TGTGCCAGCAGTTCCCCCGGGGGGGACAGGGTAGGCTACGAGCAGTACTTC	CASSSPGGDRVGYEQYF
NA	NA	TRBV11-2	15	TRBJ2-7	TGTGCCAGCAGCTTTGGACCCGCGGACGTCTACGAGCAGTACTTC	CASSFGPADVYEQYF
NA	TRBD2	TRBV5-1	16	TRBJ2-3	TGCGCCAGCAGCTTGGCTATAGCGGGAGCAACAGATACGCAGTATTTT	CASSLAIAGATDTQYF
NA	NA	TRBV3-1	12	TRBJ1-2	TGTGCCAGCAGCCAAGGGAACTATGGCTACACCTTC	CASSQGNYGYTF
NA	NA	TRBV29-1	14	TRBJ2-5	TGCAGCGTTTCACGGATGGTTTACCAAGAGACCCAGTACTTC	CSVSRMVYQETQYF
NA	TRBD2	TRBV5-1	16	TRBJ2-3	TGCGCCAGCAGGCCCACTAGCGGGAGCTTGACAGATACGCAGTATTTT	CASRPTSGSLTDTQYF
NA	TRBD1	TRBV10-3	15	TRBJ2-3	TGTGCCATCAGTGAAGGCAGGGGGCTGGGGGATACGCAGTATTTT	CAISEGRGLGDTQYF
NA	NA	TRBV30	12	TRBJ1-4	TGTGCCTGGGGAGGAGGGAATGAAAAACTGTTTTTT	CAWGGGNEKLFF
NA	NA	TRBV3-1	12	TRBJ2-5	TGTGCCAGCAGCCATTTTGAAGAGACCCAGTACTTC	CASSHFEETQYF
NA	NA	TRBV7-8	15	TRBJ2-4	TGTGCCAGCAGCTTGGCGGGGATGGACAAAAACATTCAGTACTTC	CASSLAGMDKNIQYF
NA	NA	TRBV20-1	15	TRBJ2-5	TGCAGTGCTAGAGATACGGGGCAGGGTGGAGAGACCCAGTACTTC	CSARDTGQGGETQYF
NA	NA	TRBV10-3	12	TRBJ2-5	TGTGCCATCAGTGAGAGGCAAGAGACCCAGTACTTC	CAISERQETQYF
NA	NA	TRBV12-3/TRBV12-4	15	TRBJ1-2	TGTGCCAGCAGCCTTTTACCCGGAGGGGTCTATGGCTACACCTTC	CASSLLPGGVYGYTF
NA	NA	TRBV12-3/TRBV12-4	12	TRBJ2-7	TGTGCCAGCTCCGTCAGCTCCTACGAGCAGTACTTC	CASSVSSYEQYF
NA	NA	TRBV15	16	TRBJ2-1	TGTGCCACCAGCTGGGAGGTACTCGGGAGAGGCTATGAGCAGTTCTTC	CATSWEVLGRGYEQFF
NA	NA	TRBV7-9	15	TRBJ2-3	TGTGCCAGCAGCTTACAGGGGCCTCTAGCCGATACGCAGTATTTT	CASSLQGPLADTQYF
once	NA	TRBV7-8	14	TRBJ1-2	TGTGCCAGCAGCTTAGTGGACAGAGACTATGGCTACACCTTC	CASSLVDRDYGYTF
NA	NA	TRBV6-1	15	TRBJ2-5	TGTGCCAGCAGTGCCTTGGCAGATTCAGGGAAGACCCAGTACTTC	CASSALADSGKTQYF
NA	NA	TRBV18	11	TRBJ1-1	TGTGCCAGCTCAGGACGGGGTGAAGCTTTCTTT	CASSGRGEAFF
NA	NA	TRBV19	14	TRBJ1-5	TGTGCCAGTAGTGCAGGGAGGAGCAATCAGCCCCAGCATTTT	CASSAGRSNQPQHF
NA	NA	TRBV18	15	TRBJ2-7	TGTGCCAGCTCACCATCGGGGCGTCTTACCTACGAGCAGTACTTC	CASSPSGRLTYEQYF
NA	NA	TRBV7-2	16	TRBJ1-2	TGTGCCAGCAGTTTACGACCCATTAGGGCTAACTATGGCTACACCTTC	CASSLRPIRANYGYTF
NA	NA	TRBV7-9	16	TRBJ2-1	TGTGCCAGCAGCCCACTCGGCGCTAGCAGCGGCAATGAGCAGTTCTTC	CASSPLGASSGNEQFF